The 18 T cell receptor beta chains reported below all come from one sample, sequenced in a study of T cell repertoires in cytomegalovirus infection (dated by TCRdb to the late 2010s). These reads were obtained on an Illumina HiSeq 1500. The raw public reads went through TCRdb reprocessing: fastp at Q25, MiXCR clone calling, in-frame beta chains kept. Every distinct CDR3 protein forms one entry, paired with its most common genes and DNA. The sample table holds around 130,000 distinct CDR3 sequences, of which 8.8% were seen once. Jointly, the top ten make up roughly 9.1% of the sample. Sequencing was done on a sample of PBMCs. These receptors were obtained from a human donor in good health (CMV status not recorded). Some clones in this sample may be carry-over from other donors' samples.

The chain uses TRBV20-1 and TRBJ1-1, with no clear D. The CDR3 length is 13 residues. Trimming took off 3 bases at V and 1 base at J, with 9 bases between the two ends. Germline CDR1 is DFQATT and CDR2 is SNEGSKA (reference sequence). CDR3 bases: TGCAGTGCTAGGGTCCAGGCGAACACTGAAGCTTTCTTT. Amino acid sequence: CSARVQANTEAFF.

This clonotype came up a few times. The genes are TRBV19 and TRBJ2-4, with D tentatively TRBD1 or TRBD2 (5 bases each). The germline CDR1 and CDR2 sequences are LNHDA and SQIVND (reference sequence). The CDR3 is made up of 14 amino acids. The V and J ends lost 8 bases and 0 bases respectively, with 11 bases between them. CDR3 protein: CASFGGGAKNIQYF. CDR3 DNA sequence: TGTGCCAGTTTTGGTGGGGGAGCCAAAAACATTCAGTACTTC. Full variable domain (missing parts from reference TRBV19 and TRBJ2-4): DGGITQSPKYLFRKEGQNVTLSCEQNLNHDAMYWYRQDPGQGLRLIYYSQIVNDFQKGDIAEGYSVSREKKESFPLTVTSAQKNPTAFYLCASFGGGAKNIQYFGAGTRLSVL.

This clonotype showed up many times. This sequence joins TRBV7-2 and TRBJ1-1, with D maybe TRBD1 (5 bases). Germline CDR1 SGHTA, CDR2 FQGNSA. The CDR3 sequence is 15 residues long. The V and J ends lost 4 bases and 1 base respectively, with 13 bases between them. The CDR3 nucleotides are TGTGCCAGCAGCTCCATGGGACTGTCGAACACTGAAGCTTTCTTT. Amino acids: CASSSMGLSNTEAFF.

This clonotype was seen ten or more times. V is TRBV7-2 and J is TRBJ2-2; 8 bases map to TRBD1. The CDR3 consists of 17 residues. Germline CDR1 is SGHTA and CDR2 is FQGNSA. The ends lost 5 bases at V and 0 bases at J; junction bases unmatched: 8. The CDR3, as DNA: TGTGCCAGCAGCCCGAGACAGGGGACAGCGAACACCGGGGAGCTGTTTTTT. Its protein product is CASSPRQGTANTGELFF.

This clonotype was picked up many times. The gene calls are TRBV7-2 and TRBJ1-1, with a weak D call TRBD1 (5 bases). CDR1 is SGHTA, CDR2 FQGNSA, per germline. V was shortened by 3 bases and J by 0 bases, with 5 bases between the two germline ends. The length of the CDR3 is 13 residues. The CDR3 bases are TGTGCCAGCAGCTTCAGGGTGAACACTGAAGCTTTCTTT. Translated: CASSFRVNTEAFF.

The chain combines TRBV20-1 with TRBJ1-2, with 7 bases fitting TRBD1. This CDR3 spans 13 amino acids. J was trimmed by 4 bases and V by 5 bases; bases with no gene match: 7. Germline V gene data show CDR1 as DFQATT and CDR2 as SNEGSKA (reference sequence). In DNA form, the CDR3 reads TGCAGTGCTCTTGGACAGGACGGCTATGGCTACACCTTC. It codes for CSALGQDGYGYTF.

Comments on this clonotype: This could be a read error, since a much larger clone is one nucleotide away. The chain couples TRBV2 to TRBJ2-6; 9 nucleotides agree with TRBD2. This CDR3 has 19 amino acids. The V gene's germline CDR1 is SNHLY and CDR2 FYNNEI. V shed 3 bases and J 0 bases; nucleotides not matched to a gene: 9. The DNA of the CDR3 is TGTGCCAGCAGTGAGGATGAGACTAGCGGACTCTCTGGGGCCAACGTCCTGACTTTC. Amino acids: CASSEDETSGLSGANVLTF.

V gene TRBV2 combines with J gene TRBJ2-7, with unresolved D. The ends were cut back, 8 bases at V and 2 bases at J, with 13 bases in the middle. The CDR3 is made up of 13 amino acids. Germline V gene sequence: CDR1 SNHLY, CDR2 FYNNEI. CDR3 protein: CASSQDLPYEQYF. DNA for the CDR3: TGTGCCAGCTCTCAGGACCTCCCCTACGAGCAGTACTTC.

This clonotype was counted at least ten times. The rearrangement links TRBV5-4 to TRBJ2-7; D unresolved. The V gene lost 1 base and the J gene lost 7 bases, with 12 bases spanning the gap. Per the germline V gene, CDR1 is SGHNT and CDR2 is YYREEE (reference sequence). The CDR3 has 13 amino acids. This chain's CDR3 is CASSLIDQMEQYF. The DNA of the CDR3 is TGTGCCAGCAGCTTGATTGATCAAATGGAGCAGTACTTC.

This clonotype was counted many times. This rearrangement joins TRBV28 to TRBJ1-1; TRBD1 matches at 8 bases. After removal of 6 bases from V and 0 bases from J, the junction contained 9 bases not matched to a gene. The CDR3 runs to 16 residues. Germline CDR1 reads MDHEN; CDR2 reads SYDVKM. DNA of the CDR3: TGTGCCAGCAGGGCCGACAGGGGATTCATGAACACTGAAGCTTTCTTT. Translated, it gives CASRADRGFMNTEAFF.

This clonotype was seen repeatedly, ten times or more. The chain is built from TRBV7-8 and TRBJ2-7; D might be TRBD1 (5 bases). The CDR3 contains 14 residues. V lost 5 bases and J 2 bases, leaving 13 bases between the germline ends. The V gene's germline CDR1 is SGHVS and CDR2 FQNEAQ. The CDR3, as DNA: TGTGCCAGCAGCCAGAAGCAGGGTCCCTACGAGCAGTACTTC. The encoded protein is CASSQKQGPYEQYF.

This clonotype was recorded many times. The V call is TRBV7-2, the J call TRBJ2-3; D is unresolved. This CDR3 comprises 11 residues. The germline gives CDR1 SGHTA, CDR2 FQGNSA. Between the trimmed V and J ends, which lost 7 bases and 3 bases, there was a span of 5 bases. This CDR3 is CASTLTDTQYF. The CDR3 DNA sequence: TGTGCCAGCACCCTTACAGATACGCAGTATTTT.

V is TRBV29-1 and J is TRBJ2-1, with D hard to call. CDR3 length: 12 residues. The germline V and J ends were trimmed by 1 base and 15 bases, with 16 bases remaining between them. Germline-derived CDR1 and CDR2 are SQVTM and ANQGSEA. The CDR3, as DNA: TGCAGCGTTGAAGGCACGGAAGGATCACGGTTCTTC. The encoded protein is CSVEGTEGSRFF.

Ten or more counts support this clonotype. The gene calls are TRBV6-2 or TRBV6-3 and TRBJ2-7, with 11 bases matching TRBD2. J was trimmed by 4 bases and V by 6 bases; bases with no gene match: 11. This CDR3 is built from 16 residues. Germline CDR1 MNHEY, CDR2 SVGEGT. CDR3 DNA: TGTGCCAGCAGATCGGGGGGACTAGCGGTAAAATACGAGCAGTACTTC. Translating it yields CASRSGGLAVKYEQYF.

In its sample, this clonotype was seen once. The genes are TRBV7-6 and TRBJ1-1; a possible D gene is TRBD1 (5 bases). Trimming left V 5 bases short and J 4 bases short, with 14 bases between. CDR3 size: 14 residues. Germline assignment: CDR1 SGHVS and CDR2 FNYEAQ. CDR3 sequence reads: CASSQSRGTTEAFF. Written as DNA, the CDR3 is TGTGCCAGCAGCCAAAGTCGGGGGACCACTGAAGCTTTCTTT.

The V call is TRBV20-1, the J call TRBJ1-4; D might be TRBD1 (6 bases). The CDR3 extends over 13 amino acids. Germline CDR1 reads DFQATT; CDR2 reads SNEGSKA (reference sequence). Trimming took off 3 bases at V and 8 bases at J, with 13 bases between the two ends. CDR3 protein: CSASARGGEKLFF. DNA for the CDR3: TGCAGTGCTAGTGCCAGGGGCGGCGAAAAACTGTTTTTT.

This clonotype was found many times. The chain uses TRBV7-2 and TRBJ1-5; D not certain. Germline-derived CDR1 and CDR2 are SGHTA and FQGNSA. The CDR3 loop spans 14 amino acids. V was trimmed by 5 bases and J by 0 bases, leaving 8 bases between them. The CDR3 sequence: CASSPVGSNQPQHF. The CDR3 bases are TGTGCCAGCAGCCCAGTGGGTAGCAATCAGCCCCAGCATTTT.

This clonotype was counted many times. The V gene is TRBV20-1, the J gene TRBJ2-7; D ambiguous. The CDR3 is made up of 13 amino acids. With 3 bases removed from V and 3 bases from J, the gap between germline ends came to 12 bases. Looked up from germline, CDR1 is DFQATT and CDR2 is SNEGSKA (reference sequence). The CDR3 reads CSASTTGDYEQYF. CDR3 coding DNA: TGCAGTGCTAGTACTACCGGAGACTACGAGCAGTACTTC.